These 22 T cell receptor beta chains came from one sample sequenced in a study of T cell changes during pregnancy in multiple sclerosis. Data came from immunoSEQ multiplex PCR; TCRdb stores just in-frame clones and leaves some out. Of about 92,000 clones in the sample, about 92% were seen once. This sample comprised peripheral blood, obtained in the first trimester of pregnancy. The source of these receptors is a female donor with multiple sclerosis, enrolled in a pregnancy study.

The chain couples TRBV27 to TRBJ2-1; 8 bases line up with TRBD1. The CDR3 length is 15 residues. CDR1 MNHEY and CDR2 SMNVEV come from the germline V gene (reference sequence). The trim removed 5 bases at V and 3 bases at J, leaving 6 bases unmatched. This CDR3 reads CASSPPGTGYNEQFF. As DNA, the CDR3 is TGTGCCAGCAGTCCTCCCGGGACAGGCTACAATGAGCAGTTCTTC.

The chain is built from TRBV7-9 and TRBJ2-7; 7 bases line up with TRBD2. Germline CDR1 reads SEHNR; CDR2 reads FQNEAQ (reference sequence). This CDR3 comprises 14 residues. The V segment lost 4 bases and the J segment 5 bases; nucleotides outside the gene matches: 8. The CDR3 here is CASSSEREVNEQYF. Written as DNA, the CDR3 is TGTGCCAGCAGCTCCGAGCGGGAAGTCAACGAGCAGTACTTC.

The chain uses TRBV2 and TRBJ2-3, with TRBD1 matching 10 bases. Germline CDR1 SNHLY, CDR2 FYNNEI. The V gene end was trimmed by 8 bases and the J gene end by 6 bases; junction bases not matched to a gene: 8. The CDR3 contains 14 residues. This CDR3 reads CASGQDRGPDTQYF. The CDR3 bases are TGTGCCAGCGGCCAAGACAGGGGGCCGGATACGCAGTATTTT.

The rearrangement uses TRBV29-1 and TRBJ1-2; TRBD1 is a possible D gene (5 bases). The CDR3 is made up of 12 amino acids. Germline V lookup: CDR1 SQVTM, CDR2 ANQGSEA. V lost 4 bases to trimming and J lost 4 bases, with 10 bases between them. CDR3 DNA: TGCAGCGTTGTTAGGGACTTCTATGGCTACACCTTC. Protein: CSVVRDFYGYTF.

The chain has TRBV5-4 and TRBJ1-2; D unresolved. Germline loops: CDR1 SGHNT, CDR2 YYREEE (reference sequence). V was shortened by 0 bases and J by 4 bases, with 13 bases between the two germline ends. The CDR3 sequence is 15 residues long. CDR3 region: CASSLGLTEVYGYTF. In DNA, the CDR3 is TGTGCCAGCAGCTTGGGGTTAACGGAGGTCTATGGCTACACCTTC.

The rearrangement uses TRBV6-5 and TRBJ2-3, with D hard to call. Trimming shortened V by 6 bases and J by 4 bases, and 11 bases separated the two germline ends. This CDR3 contains 13 residues. Germline loops: CDR1 MNHEY, CDR2 SVGAGI. The DNA of the CDR3 is TGTGCCAGCAGAGCCCTAGTCTCAGATACGCAGTATTTT. Encoded protein: CASRALVSDTQYF.

The genes are TRBV4-1 and TRBJ1-1; TRBD1 matches at 10 bases. This CDR3 is built from 16 residues. Germline V lookup: CDR1 MGHRA, CDR2 YSYEKL. Losses at the gene ends were 0 bases for V and 0 bases for J; bases not matched to a gene: 1. CDR3 DNA sequence: TGCGCCAGCAGCCAAGAGGGACAGGGGATGAACACTGAAGCTTTCTTT. Protein: CASSQEGQGMNTEAFF.

The chain recombines TRBV18 with TRBJ1-5; 7 bases map to TRBD1. The V and J ends lost 3 bases and 3 bases, in that order; junction bases with no gene match: 5. The germline CDR1 and CDR2 sequences are KGHSH and LQKENI. The CDR3 runs to 15 residues. The CDR3 nucleotides read TGTGCCAGCTCACCCACAACAGGGGCCAATCAGCCCCAGCATTTT. As protein: CASSPTTGANQPQHF.

This clone was observed once. This chain uses TRBV5-1 with TRBJ1-1, with TRBD1 matching 8 bases. This CDR3 contains 14 residues. With 4 bases clipped from V and 11 bases from J, the junction kept 13 bases outside the gene matches. Germline V lookup: CDR1 SGHRS, CDR2 YFSETQ. The CDR3 loop is CASSPGGLGQEAFF. The CDR3 DNA reads as TGCGCCAGCAGCCCGGGGGGACTGGGACAGGAGGCTTTCTTT. The full variable domain, its missing parts supplied by reference TRBV5-1 and TRBJ1-1, is KAGVTQTPRYLIKTRGQQVTLSCSPISGHRSVSWYQQTPGQGLQFLFEYFSETQRNKGNFPGRFSGRQFSNSRSEMNVSTLELGDSALYLCASSPGGLGQEAFFGQGTRLTVV.

The chain is built from TRBV27 and TRBJ2-1; 7 nucleotides match TRBD2. The length of the CDR3 is 15 residues. Germline lookup yields CDR1 MNHEY and CDR2 SMNVEV (reference sequence). V was pared by 3 bases and J by 5 bases, with 7 bases of the junction left unmatched. CDR3 in amino acids: CASSFRGRDHNEQFF. The CDR3 DNA reads TGTGCCAGCAGTTTTAGAGGGAGGGACCACAATGAGCAGTTCTTC.

The gene calls are TRBV7-7 and TRBJ2-5, with a possible D match to TRBD2 (6 bases). This CDR3 has 15 amino acids. V was cut by 5 bases and J by 2 bases, with 15 bases left in between. The germline gives CDR1 SSHAT, CDR2 FNYEAQ (reference sequence). The CDR3, as DNA: TGTGCCAGCAGCCCTGAGCCGCGGGGACAAGAGACCCAGTACTTC. Amino acid sequence: CASSPEPRGQETQYF.

The chain recombines TRBV27 with TRBJ2-7, with TRBD2 identical over 7 bases. There are 15 residues in the CDR3. Trimming took 2 bases from V and 2 from J; bases not matched to a gene: 6. Germline V gene sequence: CDR1 MNHEY, CDR2 SMNVEV (reference sequence). The CDR3 spells CASSLTTSLTYEQYF. CDR3 DNA: TGTGCCAGCAGTTTAACGACTAGCCTTACCTACGAGCAGTACTTC.

This sequence joins TRBV6-1 and TRBJ2-7; 9 nucleotides line up with TRBD1. The CDR3 is 14 amino acids. The germline V gene encodes CDR1 MNHNS and CDR2 SASEGT. J was trimmed by 4 bases and V by 6 bases; bases with no gene match: 7. CDR3 in amino acids: CASREDRGPYEQYF. CDR3 sequence (DNA): TGTGCCAGCAGAGAGGACAGGGGCCCTTACGAGCAGTACTTC.

This clone was picked up one time. The rearrangement uses TRBV6-5 and TRBJ2-3; D perhaps matches TRBD2 (5 bases). V was trimmed by 2 bases and J by 6 bases, leaving 9 bases between them. CDR3 length: 13 amino acids. Germline values: CDR1 MNHEY, CDR2 SVGAGI. The CDR3 nucleotides are TGTGCCAGCAGTTACCACTGGAGGGATACGCAGTATTTT. This translates into CASSYHWRDTQYF.

The chain uses TRBV7-9 and TRBJ2-5; 9 positions match TRBD1. The CDR3 is made up of 15 amino acids. Trimming cost V 3 bases and J 5 bases; bases outside gene matches: 7. CDR1 and CDR2 (germline): SEHNR, FQNEAQ (reference sequence). CDR3 coding DNA: TGTGCCAGCAGCTTTACAGGGGGCGGCGTGGAGACCCAGTACTTC. It translates to CASSFTGGGVETQYF.

The chain carries TRBV5-6 and TRBJ1-1; TRBD1 agrees at 9 bases. CDR1 and CDR2 from the germline V gene are SGHDT and YYEEEE. V was pared by 3 bases and J by 7 bases, with 1 base of the junction left unmatched. This CDR3 has 12 amino acids. This CDR3 reads CASSSTGGEAFF. Written as DNA, the CDR3 is TGTGCCAGCAGCTCGACAGGGGGTGAAGCTTTCTTT.

CDR3: CASSLRGHEQFF. The CDR3 DNA follows: TGCGCCAGCAGCTTAAGGGGCCATGAGCAGTTCTTC. The rearrangement links TRBV5-1 to TRBJ2-1; possibly TRBD1 for D (5 bases). Germline CDR1 SGHRS, CDR2 YFSETQ. The CDR3 sequence is 12 residues long. V lost 2 bases and J 8 bases, leaving 8 bases between the germline ends.

The rearrangement links TRBV19 to TRBJ2-1; 7 bases are a match to TRBD2. The CDR3 runs to 13 residues. CDR1 is LNHDA, CDR2 SQIVND, per germline (reference sequence). The V gene end was trimmed by 5 bases and the J gene end by 9 bases; junction bases not matched to a gene: 7. CDR3 region: CASSVGLGVEQFF. Written as DNA, the CDR3 is TGTGCCAGTAGTGTCGGACTAGGGGTTGAGCAGTTCTTC.

This clone has just one count. The chain recombines TRBV9 with TRBJ2-7, with TRBD1 as a possible D gene (6 bases). The CDR3 sequence is 15 residues long. Germline V gene sequence: CDR1 SGDLS, CDR2 YYNGEE. With 0 bases removed from V and 4 bases from J, the gap between germline ends came to 14 bases. In DNA, the CDR3 is TGTGCCAGCAGCGTAGGAGTCGGCAGGGGTTACGAGCAGTACTTC. It specifies CASSVGVGRGYEQYF. Full variable domain (outside the CDR3, taken from reference TRBV9 and TRBJ2-7): DSGVTQTPKHLITATGQRVTLRCSPRSGDLSVYWYQQSLDQGLQFLIQYYNGEERAKGNILERFSAQQFPDLHSELNLSSLELGDSALYFCASSVGVGRGYEQYFGPGTRLTVT.

The rearrangement links TRBV4-2 to TRBJ2-3; D unclear. The CDR3 sequence is 16 residues long. Per germline, CDR1 LGHNA and CDR2 YNFKEQ. The ends were cut back, 0 bases at V and 1 base at J, with 11 bases in the middle. The CDR3 here is CASSQEAAPRTDTQYF. The DNA for the CDR3 is TGTGCCAGCAGCCAAGAGGCGGCCCCACGCACAGATACGCAGTATTTT.

The rearrangement uses TRBV4-1 and TRBJ2-6, with TRBD1 as a possible D gene (6 bases). The CDR3 length is 18 residues. V was pared by 1 base and J by 1 base, with 14 bases between. CDR1 and CDR2 from the germline V gene are MGHRA and YSYEKL. The CDR3 here is CASSQGTGPISGANVLTF. As DNA, the CDR3 is TGCGCCAGCAGCCAAGGCACAGGGCCTATTTCTGGGGCCAACGTCCTGACTTTC.

This rearrangement joins TRBV9 to TRBJ1-6; D is undetermined. Germline V gene sequence: CDR1 SGDLS, CDR2 YYNGEE. The CDR3 loop spans 14 amino acids. Trimming cost V 0 bases and J 9 bases, with 10 bases left between them. CDR3 coding DNA: TGTGCCAGCAGCGTAGGAGGCCCCTCTTCACCCCTCCACTTT. It specifies CASSVGGPSSPLHF.